The clone carrying this TCR beta chain was seen once. This sample is part of a study of blood T cell repertoires in COVID-19. Whole-study context: The United States, Italy and Spain were the sources of the acute and convalescent COVID-19 samples. T cells, B-cell-depleted T cells, or PBMCs provided the cDNA or gDNA that served as material.

Methods used by the authors: The authors estimated nucleated cell counts from reference gene primer amplification. The method was immunoSEQ multiplex PCR; TCRdb's version includes in-frame clones alone and lacks a portion of them. V, J and clone size reflect that table, while D and trimming were determined from the DNA. The sample includes roughly 150,000 clones, about 85% of them seen just once. Germline CDR1 and CDR2: SGHTA and FQGNSA. This CDR3 is 17 amino acids long. V lost 0 bases and J lost 0; bases outside the gene matches: 4. This chain uses TRBV7-2 with TRBJ2-4; 8 nucleotides align to TRBD1. The sequence came from a woman in her 70s with acute or convalescent COVID-19. Sequencing was done on a sample of peripheral blood. The CDR3 sequence is CASSLAPQGAAKNIQYF. CDR3 coding DNA: TGTGCCAGCAGCTTAGCCCCCCAGGGGGCAGCCAAAAACATTCAGTACTTC.